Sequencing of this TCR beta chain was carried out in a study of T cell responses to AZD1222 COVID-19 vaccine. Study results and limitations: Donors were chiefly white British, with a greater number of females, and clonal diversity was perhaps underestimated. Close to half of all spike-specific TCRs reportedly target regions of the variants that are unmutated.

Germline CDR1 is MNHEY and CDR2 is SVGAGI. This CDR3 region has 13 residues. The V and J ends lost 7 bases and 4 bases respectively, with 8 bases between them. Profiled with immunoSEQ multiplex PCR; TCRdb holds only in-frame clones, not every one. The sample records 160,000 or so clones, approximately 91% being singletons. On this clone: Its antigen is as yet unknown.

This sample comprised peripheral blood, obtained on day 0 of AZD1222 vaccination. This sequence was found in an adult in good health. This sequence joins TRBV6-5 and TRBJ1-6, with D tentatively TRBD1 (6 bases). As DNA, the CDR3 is TGTGCCAGCACCACAGGGTATAATTCACCCCTCCACTTT. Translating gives CASTTGYNSPLHF.